This note documents a single T cell receptor beta chain sequence. This CDR3 contains 14 residues. The ends were cut back, 5 bases at V and 0 bases at J, with 10 bases in the middle. Germline V gene sequence: CDR1 SGHRS, CDR2 YFSETQ. This record comes from a study of blood T cell repertoires in COVID-19. The repertoire was sequenced with immunoSEQ multiplex PCR; TCRdb's copy has only in-frame clones and lacks some. The table lists roughly 140,000 clones, just under 85% of them singletons. The sequencing input was PBMCs or T cells enriched from blood (not recorded which). The gene calls are TRBV5-1 and TRBJ2-3; the D is unclear. The sequence came from a woman aged 40 to 50 who had recovered from COVID-19. The CDR3 loop is CASSIVTSTDTQYF. CDR3 sequence (DNA): TGCGCCAGCAGTATAGTCACTAGCACAGATACGCAGTATTTT.